Below, one T cell receptor (beta chain) is given with its context. Trimming pared 2 bases from V and 1 base from J, leaving 8 bases between. This CDR3 spans 14 amino acids. In germline, CDR1 is LNHDA, CDR2 SQIVND (reference sequence). This table comes from immunoSEQ multiplex PCR, and its TCRdb copy is limited to in-frame clones, with some not included. The data show some 1 million clones, with roughly 70% seen just once and approximately 1.5% held by the top ten. This specimen belongs to a study of shared clonotypes between healthy human individuals. Sequenced: memory CD4+ T cells sorted from blood. The subset is: CD45RA-negative fraction. This chain connects TRBV19 to TRBJ1-1; TRBD1 might be the D (6 bases). The source is a man younger than 35 in good health. As DNA, the CDR3 is TGTGCCAGTAGTATACAGGGGACGAACACTGAAGCTTTCTTT. As protein: CASSIQGTNTEAFF.